The 22 T cell receptor beta chains reported below all come from one sample, sequenced in a study of blood T cell repertoires in COVID-19. The repertoire was sequenced with immunoSEQ multiplex PCR; TCRdb's copy has only in-frame clones and lacks some. Among some 130,000 clones, about 76% were seen once, and the ten largest hold under 15%. The sample consisted of peripheral blood. The source is a man older than 75 with acute or convalescent COVID-19.

The V and J genes are TRBV19 and TRBJ1-1; D is ambiguous. This CDR3 region has 11 residues. Germline CDR1 reads LNHDA; CDR2 reads SQIVND (reference sequence). V lost 4 bases, J lost 6 bases, and 6 bases lay in between. CDR3 sequence reads: CASSKAAEAFF. The CDR3 DNA sequence: TGTGCCAGTAGTAAGGCGGCTGAAGCTTTCTTT.

The V and J genes are TRBV19 and TRBJ1-2; no clear D gene. The germline gives CDR1 LNHDA, CDR2 SQIVND (reference sequence). This CDR3 is built from 14 residues. Trimming removed 6 bases from V and 3 bases from J, with 14 bases in between. The CDR3, as DNA: TGTGCCAGTAGCAATACTATCCGGGACTATGGCTACACCTTC. Residues: CASSNTIRDYGYTF.

This rearrangement joins TRBV6-6 to TRBJ1-6, with D possibly TRBD1 on 5 matching bases. This CDR3 is built from 16 residues. Germline V gene data show CDR1 as MNHNY and CDR2 as SVGAGI (reference sequence). V was trimmed by 7 bases and J by 7 bases, leaving 20 bases between them. As DNA, the CDR3 is TGTGCCAGCACCATAGGGTTTGGACACGGAAATTCACCCCTCCACTTT. It codes for CASTIGFGHGNSPLHF.

The chain has TRBV6-2 or TRBV6-3 and TRBJ1-3; D might be TRBD1 (5 bases). CDR3 size: 14 residues. Trimming left V 6 bases short and J 3 bases short, with 12 bases between. Per germline, CDR1 MNHEY and CDR2 SVGEGT. CDR3 coding DNA: TGTGCCAGCAGCCCAAGGGGTATTGGAAACACCATATATTTT. Encoded protein: CASSPRGIGNTIYF.

The V and J genes are TRBV9 and TRBJ1-5; 12 nucleotides agree with TRBD1. The CDR3 consists of 16 residues. The V gene end was trimmed by 4 bases and the J gene end by 5 bases; junction bases not matched to a gene: 7. Germline V gene lookup returns CDR1 SGDLS and CDR2 YYNGEE. Written as DNA, the CDR3 is TGTGCCAGCAGCCCGGGACAGGGGGCGCGGGATCAGCCCCAGCATTTT. Amino acid sequence: CASSPGQGARDQPQHF.

CDR3 protein: CASSFTGFADTQYF. CDR3 sequence (DNA): TGTGCCAGCAGTTTCACAGGGTTTGCAGATACGCAGTATTTT. The chain combines TRBV7-2 with TRBJ2-3; TRBD1 is a possible D gene (6 bases). CDR3 length equals 14 residues. V dropped 6 bases and J dropped 4 bases, with 14 bases sitting between them. The germline V gene encodes CDR1 SGHTA and CDR2 FQGNSA.

The chain couples TRBV5-1 to TRBJ2-7, with 10 bases identical to TRBD1. V gave up 4 bases and J gave up 0 bases; unmatched junction bases: 7. The germline V gene encodes CDR1 SGHRS and CDR2 YFSETQ. This CDR3 has 16 residues. The CDR3 DNA is TGCGCCAGCAGCCGACAGGGGGCGGAGGTCTCCTACGAGCAGTACTTC. Translation: CASSRQGAEVSYEQYF. Combining the CDR3 with reference TRBV5-1 and TRBJ2-7 gives the whole variable domain KAGVTQTPRYLIKTRGQQVTLSCSPISGHRSVSWYQQTPGQGLQFLFEYFSETQRNKGNFPGRFSGRQFSNSRSEMNVSTLELGDSALYLCASSRQGAEVSYEQYFGPGTRLTVT.

The V gene is TRBV29-1, the J gene TRBJ2-5, with TRBD2 as a possible D gene (5 bases). CDR1 and CDR2 (germline): SQVTM, ANQGSEA. Trimming took 6 bases from V and 5 from J, leaving 10 bases between them. The CDR3 is 11 residues long. CDR3 coding DNA: TGCAGCGTCGAGGGCGGCGAGACCCAGTACTTC. This encodes CSVEGGETQYF.

This chain joins TRBV13 and TRBJ1-2; perhaps TRBD1 as D (5 bases). Per the germline V gene, CDR1 is PRHDT and CDR2 is FYEKMQ (reference sequence). The CDR3 is 14 residues long. Trimming shortened V by 5 bases and J by 3 bases, and 13 bases separated the two germline ends. This CDR3 is CASSLPGLHYGYTF. The CDR3 DNA follows: TGTGCCAGCAGCCTTCCAGGGTTACACTATGGCTACACCTTC.

This clone appeared a single time. The chain links TRBV4-2 to TRBJ2-7; 10 bases align to TRBD2. The length of the CDR3 is 16 residues. Per germline, CDR1 LGHNA and CDR2 YNFKEQ. Unmatched junction bases numbered 7, after V lost 1 base and J lost 4 bases. This chain's CDR3 is CASSQVAYSGGYEQYF. Here the CDR3 DNA reads TGTGCCAGCAGCCAAGTTGCTTATAGCGGGGGGTACGAGCAGTACTTC.

This clone has more than one count but fewer than ten. The chain links TRBV11-2 to TRBJ2-7, with TRBD1 matching 9 bases. CDR3 size: 13 residues. The V gene end was trimmed by 4 bases and the J gene end by 4 bases; junction bases not matched to a gene: 2. CDR1 is SGHAT and CDR2 is FQNNGV in the germline V gene. Here the CDR3 DNA reads TGTGCCAGCAGCTGGGACAGGGCGTACGAGCAGTACTTC. It specifies CASSWDRAYEQYF. Complete variable domain (other parts from reference TRBV11-2 and TRBJ2-7): EAGVAQSPRYKIIEKRQSVAFWCNPISGHATLYWYQQILGQGPKLLIQFQNNGVVDDSQLPKDRFSAERLKGVDSTLKIQPAKLEDSAVYLCASSWDRAYEQYFGPGTRLTVT.

This chain connects TRBV19 to TRBJ2-1; a weak D match, TRBD2 (5 bases). V lost 6 bases and J lost 5, with 11 bases in between. Germline CDR1 and CDR2: LNHDA and SQIVND (reference sequence). The CDR3 covers 13 residues. CDR3 nucleotides: TGTGCCAGTAGACGGGGAAGTGACAATGAGCAGTTCTTC. It translates to CASRRGSDNEQFF.

Written as DNA, the CDR3 is TGTGCCAGCAGTGGGTTAGTTGAGCAGTTCTTC. Amino acid sequence: CASSGLVEQFF. V is TRBV25-1 and J is TRBJ2-1; D unclear. CDR1 MGHDK and CDR2 SYGVNS come from the germline V gene. The CDR3 is made up of 11 amino acids. V dropped 4 bases and J dropped 9 bases, with 7 bases sitting between them.

V usage is TRBV28 and J usage is TRBJ1-1, with 10 bases fitting TRBD1. The germline V gene has CDR1 MDHEN and CDR2 SYDVKM. J lost 4 bases, V lost 7 bases, and 12 bases had no gene match. This CDR3 comprises 16 residues. The CDR3 bases are TGTGCCAGCAATAGACAGGGGGCATTGTCGATCACTGAAGCTTTCTTT. Its protein is CASNRQGALSITEAFF.

This chain links TRBV7-2 with TRBJ2-7; 8 bases fit TRBD2. The germline gives CDR1 SGHTA, CDR2 FQGNSA. The CDR3 length is 15 residues. V dropped 2 bases and J dropped 1; count of bases not matched to a gene: 4. The CDR3 loop is CASSLRSGASYEQYF. CDR3 DNA: TGTGCCAGCAGCTTACGTAGCGGGGCTTCCTACGAGCAGTACTTC.

V usage is TRBV3-1 (or the pseudogene TRBV3-2) and J usage is TRBJ1-3; D unclear. Looked up from germline, CDR1 is LGHDT and CDR2 is YNNKEL (reference sequence). Trimming removed 5 bases from V and 2 bases from J, with 13 bases in between. This CDR3 region has 15 residues. CDR3 nucleotide sequence: TGTGCCAGCAGCTTAAATATTCTAGCTGGAAACACCATATATTTT. Its protein is CASSLNILAGNTIYF.

V and J are TRBV7-3 and TRBJ2-1; D is perhaps TRBD2 (5 bases). The V and J ends lost 5 bases and 6 bases respectively, with 11 bases between them. Germline V lookup: CDR1 SGHTA, CDR2 FQGTGA. This CDR3 has 13 amino acids. The CDR3 here is CASSPSGSNEQFF. The CDR3 nucleotides are TGTGCCAGCAGCCCCTCGGGGAGCAATGAGCAGTTCTTC.

This chain links TRBV5-4 with TRBJ2-7, with 7 bases matching TRBD1. Trimming at V came to 0 bases and at J to 5 bases, leaving 11 bases not matched to a gene. This CDR3 comprises 16 residues. The germline gives CDR1 SGHNT, CDR2 YYREEE (reference sequence). CDR3: CASSLAGRGRRNEQYF. The CDR3, as DNA: TGTGCCAGCAGCTTGGCGGGAAGGGGGCGAAGGAACGAGCAGTACTTC. Filled out from reference TRBV5-4 and TRBJ2-7, the complete variable domain reads ETGVTQSPTHLIKTRGQQVTLRCSSQSGHNTVSWYQQALGQGPQFIFQYYREEENGRGNFPPRFSGLQFPNYSSELNVNALELDDSALYLCASSLAGRGRRNEQYFGPGTRLTVT.

This clone was seen just once. This rearrangement joins TRBV18 to TRBJ1-4; the D is unclear. The CDR3 totals 14 residues. Germline V gene sequence: CDR1 KGHSH, CDR2 LQKENI. V shed 3 bases and J shed 7 bases, with 12 bases lying between them. This chain's CDR3 is CASSPGETSEKLFF. CDR3 DNA: TGTGCCAGCTCACCCGGGGAAACCTCTGAAAAACTGTTTTTT.

This clone was detected once. The V gene is TRBV29-1, the J gene TRBJ2-1, with 7 bases lining up with TRBD1. The CDR3 has 14 residues. Germline lookup yields CDR1 SQVTM and CDR2 ANQGSEA. The V gene end was trimmed by 6 bases and the J gene end by 0 bases; junction bases not matched to a gene: 5. CDR3 nucleotide sequence: TGCAGCGTACCACAGGGGTTCTCCTACAATGAGCAGTTCTTC. This gives the protein CSVPQGFSYNEQFF.

This chain uses TRBV2 with TRBJ1-6; 7 nucleotides align to TRBD1. Trimming cost V 6 bases and J 8 bases; bases outside gene matches: 7. The CDR3 loop spans 14 amino acids. CDR1 is SNHLY and CDR2 is FYNNEI in the germline V gene. The DNA for the CDR3 is TGTGCCAGCAGGACGACAGGGAGGTATTCACCCCTCCACTTT. Protein: CASRTTGRYSPLHF.

V gene TRBV6-5 combines with J gene TRBJ1-6; D is ambiguous. Germline V gene sequence: CDR1 MNHEY, CDR2 SVGAGI. V was cut by 5 bases and J by 6 bases, with 14 bases left in between. CDR3 size: 15 residues. In DNA form, the CDR3 reads TGTGCCAGCAGTAATACTTATTCCGGTAATTCACCCCTCCACTTT. Protein product: CASSNTYSGNSPLHF.